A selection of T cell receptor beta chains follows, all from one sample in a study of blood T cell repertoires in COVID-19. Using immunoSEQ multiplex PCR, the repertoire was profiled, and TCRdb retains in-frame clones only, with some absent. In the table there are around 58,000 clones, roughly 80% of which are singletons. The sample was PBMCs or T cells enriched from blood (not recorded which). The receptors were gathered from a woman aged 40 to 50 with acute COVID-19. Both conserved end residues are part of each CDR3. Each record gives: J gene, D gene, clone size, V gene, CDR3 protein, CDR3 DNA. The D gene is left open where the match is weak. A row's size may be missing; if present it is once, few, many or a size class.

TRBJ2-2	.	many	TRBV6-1	CASSEERTALGGELFF	TGTGCCAGCAGTGAAGAAAGGACAGCCTTGGGCGGGGAGCTGTTTTTT
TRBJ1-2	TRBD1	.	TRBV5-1	CASRTGPPVGYTF	TGCGCCAGTCGGACAGGGCCACCAGTGGGCTACACCTTC
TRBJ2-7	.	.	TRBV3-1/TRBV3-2	CASSPPWGLSYEQYF	TGTGCCAGCAGCCCCCCCTGGGGACTCTCCTACGAGCAGTACTTC
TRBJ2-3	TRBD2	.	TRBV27	CASSPPPGGGTDTQYF	TGTGCCAGCAGTCCGCCCCCGGGGGGAGGTACAGATACGCAGTATTTT
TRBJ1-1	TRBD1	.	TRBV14	CAGGREAFF	TGTGCAGGGGGCAGGGAAGCTTTCTTT
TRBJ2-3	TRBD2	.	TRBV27	CASSYGTSGSTDTQYF	TGTGCCAGCAGCTACGGGACTAGCGGGAGCACAGATACGCAGTATTTT
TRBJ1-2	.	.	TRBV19	CASNLQGNYGYTF	TGTGCCAGTAACTTACAGGGTAACTATGGCTACACCTTC
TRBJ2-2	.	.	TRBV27	CASSFGGQIGELFF	TGTGCCAGCAGTTTCGGGGGGCAGATCGGGGAGCTGTTTTTT
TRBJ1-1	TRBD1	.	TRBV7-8	CASSPQGGNTEAFF	TGTGCCAGCAGCCCGCAGGGGGGGAACACTGAAGCTTTCTTT
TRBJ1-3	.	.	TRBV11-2	CASSLEPGYPGNTIYF	TGTGCCAGCAGCTTAGAACCAGGCTATCCTGGAAACACCATATATTTT
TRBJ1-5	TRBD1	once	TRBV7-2	CASRTGGLSNQPQHF	TGTGCCAGCCGTACAGGGGGTTTGAGCAATCAGCCCCAGCATTTT
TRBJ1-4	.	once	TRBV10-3	CAISESTGSGGEKLFF	TGTGCCATCAGTGAGTCGACAGGCTCCGGCGGTGAAAAACTGTTTTTT
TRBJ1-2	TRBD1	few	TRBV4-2	CASSQTIPPQGARNGYTF	TGTGCCAGCAGCCAAACTATCCCCCCACAGGGGGCGCGGAATGGCTACACCTTC
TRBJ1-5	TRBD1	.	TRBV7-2	CASSSRTGSGQPQHF	TGTGCCAGCAGCTCGAGGACAGGGTCCGGTCAGCCCCAGCATTTT
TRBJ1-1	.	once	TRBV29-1	CSVEGGGEAFF	TGCAGCGTTGAGGGGGGGGGTGAAGCTTTCTTT
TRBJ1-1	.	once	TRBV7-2	CASSSTFMGGLNTEAFF	TGTGCCAGCAGCTCAACCTTCATGGGGGGATTGAACACTGAAGCTTTCTTT
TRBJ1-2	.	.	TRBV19	CASSAFQLAGYTF	TGTGCCAGTAGTGCCTTCCAGTTGGCTGGCTACACCTTC
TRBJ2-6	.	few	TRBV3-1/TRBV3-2	CASSARQYGANVLTF	TGTGCCAGCAGCGCTCGACAGTACGGGGCCAACGTCCTGACTTTC
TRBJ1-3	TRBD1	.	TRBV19	CASSIIRGDRSSGNTIYF	TGTGCCAGTAGTATAATCAGGGGGGACCGATCCTCTGGAAACACCATATATTTT
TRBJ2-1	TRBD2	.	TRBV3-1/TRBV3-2	CASSQDKLAGVNEQFF	TGTGCCAGCAGCCAAGATAAACTAGCGGGGGTCAATGAGCAGTTCTTC
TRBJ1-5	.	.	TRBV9	CASSPSGSQPQHF	TGTGCCAGCAGCCCCTCAGGTTCACAGCCCCAGCATTTT
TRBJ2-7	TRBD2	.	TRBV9	CASSVDPTSGILHEQYF	TGTGCCAGCAGCGTAGACCCGACTAGCGGGATCCTACACGAGCAGTACTTC
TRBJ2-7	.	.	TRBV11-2	CASSSGWDWAYEQYF	TGTGCCAGCAGCTCGGGGTGGGACTGGGCCTACGAGCAGTACTTC